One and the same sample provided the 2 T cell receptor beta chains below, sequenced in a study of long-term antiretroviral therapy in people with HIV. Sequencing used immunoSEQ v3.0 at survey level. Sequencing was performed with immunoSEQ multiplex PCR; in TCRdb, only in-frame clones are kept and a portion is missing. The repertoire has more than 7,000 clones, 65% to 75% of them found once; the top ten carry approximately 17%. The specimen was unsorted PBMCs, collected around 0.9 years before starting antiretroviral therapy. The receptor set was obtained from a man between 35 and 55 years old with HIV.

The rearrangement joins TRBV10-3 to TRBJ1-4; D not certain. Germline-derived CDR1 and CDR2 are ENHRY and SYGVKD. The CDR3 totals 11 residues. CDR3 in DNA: TGTGCAACTGGACGGAATGAAAAACTGTTTTTT. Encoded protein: CATGRNEKLFF.

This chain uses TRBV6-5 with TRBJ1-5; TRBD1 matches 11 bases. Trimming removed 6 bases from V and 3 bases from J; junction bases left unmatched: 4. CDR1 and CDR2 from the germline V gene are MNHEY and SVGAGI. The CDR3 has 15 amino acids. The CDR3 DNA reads TGTGCCAGCAGCCAGGACAGGGGGCTCAATCAGCCCCAGCATTTT. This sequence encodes CASSQDRGLNQPQHF.